This is a list of T cell receptor beta chains from one sample in a study of blood T cell repertoires in COVID-19. Produced via immunoSEQ multiplex PCR; TCRdb's table is partial and in-frame only. The sample comprises 69,000 or so clones, about 90% of which are singletons, and 5.3% rests with the top ten. Source material: peripheral blood. These TCRs come from a man aged 50-60 years with acute or convalescent COVID-19. Both conserved end residues are trimmed from each CDR3.

J: TRBJ2-3
V: TRBV7-2
CDR3: ASSLAGITDTQY

J: TRBJ1-6
V: TRBV3-1/TRBV3-2
CDR3: ASSPIGQGRVSPLH

J: TRBJ1-4
V: TRBV2
CDR3: ASRTLPGQQNEKLF

J: TRBJ2-1
V: TRBV24-1
CDR3: ATSEGTAYNEQF

J: TRBJ2-1
V: TRBV7-2
CDR3: AREMAPAL

J: TRBJ2-5
V: TRBV27
CDR3: ASSYRNQETQY

J: TRBJ1-6
V: TRBV19
CDR3: ASSTYTVDNSPLH

J: TRBJ1-3
V: TRBV10-1
CDR3: ASSENRTSSGNTIY

J: TRBJ1-5
V: TRBV30
CDR3: AWSTGYNQPQH

J: TRBJ2-7
V: TRBV6-2/TRBV6-3
CDR3: ASSLKGLAGIYEQY

J: TRBJ2-7
V: TRBV5-4
CDR3: ASRRNRVSSEQY

J: TRBJ1-1
V: TRBV9
CDR3: ASSVDPYTEAF

J: TRBJ1-2
V: TRBV6-6
CDR3: ASREQGGGYT

J: TRBJ2-1
V: TRBV7-9
CDR3: ASSLVGGQF

J: TRBJ2-1
V: TRBV18
CDR3: ASSPPLSGGNEQF

J: TRBJ2-7
V: TRBV30
CDR3: AWSVLGPDGHYEQY

J: TRBJ2-3
V: TRBV7-2
CDR3: ASRLAGGQADTQY

J: TRBJ2-2
V: TRBV10-3
CDR3: AINPQGTRDTGELF

J: TRBJ2-5
V: TRBV2
CDR3: ARTGLAGETQY

J: TRBJ2-5
V: TRBV6-2/TRBV6-3
CDR3: ASSFGLAGGYLQRETQY

J: TRBJ2-3
V: TRBV4-1
CDR3: ASSQIAGVDTQY

J: TRBJ1-1
V: TRBV5-1
CDR3: ASSYSGQGGTEAF

J: TRBJ1-2
V: TRBV12-5
CDR3: ASGLVPEGYYGYT

J: TRBJ1-2
V: TRBV5-5
CDR3: ASGQGAANYGYT

J: TRBJ2-7
V: TRBV2
CDR3: ASSQSTGGYEQY

J: TRBJ2-7
V: TRBV2
CDR3: ASRSRGQGPEQY

J: TRBJ2-5
V: TRBV6-5
CDR3: ASSSFREGKETQY

J: TRBJ2-3
V: TRBV7-2
CDR3: ASSKGLAGDTQY

J: TRBJ2-6
V: TRBV6-1
CDR3: ASSERLGGANVLT

J: TRBJ1-6
V: TRBV2
CDR3: ASRKQVPPLH

J: TRBJ2-1
V: TRBV10-3
CDR3: AILRTGDIWNEQF

J: TRBJ1-5
V: TRBV19
CDR3: ASSIRGQGNQPQH

J: TRBJ1-5
V: TRBV18
CDR3: ASSVLQDQPQH

J: TRBJ2-3
V: TRBV10-3
CDR3: AISESGTGPQSSTDTQY

J: TRBJ2-2
V: TRBV7-9
CDR3: ASSLVSGVNTGELF

J: TRBJ2-1
V: TRBV29-1
CDR3: SVEGKGHRVYNEQF

J: TRBJ2-3
V: TRBV7-9
CDR3: ASTKGARRDTQY

J: TRBJ2-3
V: TRBV12-3/TRBV12-4
CDR3: ASSPGTDTQY

J: TRBJ2-3
V: TRBV5-4
CDR3: ASSLQGPDTQY

J: TRBJ1-4
V: TRBV6-6
CDR3: ASSYSKTGGVEKLF

J: TRBJ2-7
V: TRBV19
CDR3: ASSAGQGYEQY

J: TRBJ2-3
V: TRBV18
CDR3: ASSMTGSTDTQY

J: TRBJ1-2
V: TRBV19
CDR3: ASSPDRGYGYT

J: TRBJ2-5
V: TRBV10-3
CDR3: AISGINYRDRAGETQY

J: TRBJ2-3
V: TRBV7-9
CDR3: ASSLVQGGADTQY

J: TRBJ1-2
V: TRBV10-3
CDR3: AISEGTGGPGYT

J: TRBJ1-1
V: TRBV19
CDR3: ASSIGGNTEAF

J: TRBJ1-1
V: TRBV19
CDR3: ASRALHEAF

J: TRBJ2-2
V: TRBV11-2
CDR3: ASSLGRDYTGELF

J: TRBJ2-7
V: TRBV12-5
CDR3: ASGLVLGQGFYEQY

J: TRBJ1-2
V: TRBV3-1/TRBV3-2
CDR3: ASSRRQANYGYT

J: TRBJ2-2
V: TRBV3-1/TRBV3-2
CDR3: ASSQGQRDTGELF

J: TRBJ1-2
V: TRBV29-1
CDR3: SDFTGVGYT

J: TRBJ2-2
V: TRBV7-9
CDR3: ASSFMRDTGELF

J: TRBJ2-1
V: TRBV18
CDR3: ASSPPGWRGSYNEQF